The source of this T cell receptor (beta chain) is a study of beta chain features in type 1 diabetes. Study overall: On cell yields, gender and age, patients and healthy donors were similar.

Per donor, one heparinised blood draw averaged approximately 120 mL. The V gene lost 1 base and the J gene lost 4 bases, with 11 bases spanning the gap. CDR3 length: 15 residues. CDR1 MGHRA and CDR2 YSYEKL come from the germline V gene. General observations from the study: PCR might preferentially amplify shorter templates, equally in patients and controls.

Investigators reverse transcribed all isolated RNA, so they sequenced expressed TCRB transcripts. The protocol was immunoSEQ multiplex PCR, while the TCRdb copy is restricted to in-frame clones and leaves out a portion. The sample gives 850,000 to 900,000 clones, roughly 15% of which show up once; 0.02% to 0.025% is in the top ten. This clone was observed a few times. What it binds is unknown. This sequence joins TRBV4-1 and TRBJ1-5; D is perhaps TRBD1 (5 bases). The sequenced material came from naive CD4+ T cells from blood. The TCR comes from a young woman in good health. The CDR3 region has the DNA TGCGCCAGCAGCCAAGGGGTCCAGGGTAATCAGCCCCAGCATTTT. Translated: CASSQGVQGNQPQHF.